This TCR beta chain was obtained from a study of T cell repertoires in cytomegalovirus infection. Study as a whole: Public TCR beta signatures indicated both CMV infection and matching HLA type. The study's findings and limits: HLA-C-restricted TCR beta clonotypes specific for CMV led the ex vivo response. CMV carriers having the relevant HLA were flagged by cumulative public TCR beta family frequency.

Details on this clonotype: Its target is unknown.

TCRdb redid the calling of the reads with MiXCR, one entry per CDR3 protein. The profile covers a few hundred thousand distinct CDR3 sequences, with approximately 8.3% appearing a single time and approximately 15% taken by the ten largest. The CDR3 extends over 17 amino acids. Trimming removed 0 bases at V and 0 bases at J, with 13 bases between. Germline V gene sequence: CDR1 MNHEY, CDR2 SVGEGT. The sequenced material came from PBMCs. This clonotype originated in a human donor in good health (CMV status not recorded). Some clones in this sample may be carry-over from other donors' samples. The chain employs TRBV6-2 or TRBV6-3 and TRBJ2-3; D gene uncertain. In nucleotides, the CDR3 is TGTGCCAGCAGTTACTCGAGTTGGAGCACCAGCACAGATACGCAGTATTTT. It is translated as CASSYSSWSTSTDTQYF.